What follows is one TCR beta chain and its context. Antigen: not known. The germline V gene encodes CDR1 SEHNR and CDR2 FQNEAQ (reference sequence). This CDR3 region has 14 residues. This record comes from a study of CXCR3-negative and CXCR3-positive naive CD8 T cells. Study results and limitations: The study found more hydrophobic TRB CDR3s in CXCR3-positive naive cells than in CXCR3-negative naive cells. CD5 surface expression was similar among naive subsets, and TCR strength was estimated by inference from TRB CDR3 properties. Both naive subsets showed comparably high diversity, and memory CD8+ cells showed much lower diversity.

Triplicates of 300,000 cells were sorted from each CD8+ T cell subset. CD45RO-CCR7+CD27+CD95- expression identified naive CD8+ T cells. Libraries were UMI-labeled 5' RACE TRB cDNA. With the 5' RACE reads reprocessed, TCRdb shows one record per CDR3 protein and no DNA. The sample table includes approximately 100,000 distinct CDR3 sequences. The rearrangement joins TRBV7-9 to TRBJ1-2; TCRdb outputs TRBD1, but without DNA this stays unchecked. The sequenced material came from naive CXCR3+ CD8+ T cells from blood. The subset: CD45RO-CCR7+CD27+CD95- naive CD8+ T cells expressing CXCR3 (TNR3+). The origin of this receptor is a human donor in good health. Some clones in this sample may be carry-over from other donors' samples. The CDR3 spells CASSFSGSDYGYTF.